This TCR beta chain was captured by sequencing in a study of cytomegalovirus exposure and HLA in healthy donors (dated by TCRdb to 2017 to 2019). As for the study more broadly: An earlier analysis of approximately 590 of the donors reported about 250 Gb of sequence data and roughly 100 million unique TCR beta sequences from approximately 180 million T cells. An early release that covered roughly 600 HLA-typed donors contained approximately 300 gigabases of sequencing data and 70 million to 100 million unique TCR sequences. Of the 350 to 400 genotyped donors, over 70% fell in the genetic ancestry cluster associated with self-reported Caucasian donors. The aim of the study was to test whether cataloging public T cell receptors could identify signatures of past pathogen exposure. The study used immunosequencing to profile the T cell repertoires of 666 subjects and linked those repertoires to cytomegalovirus serostatus. Besides the first cohort of around 700 subjects, a separate validation cohort made up of 120 different subjects was used. To predict cytomegalovirus infection status, the study brought together high-throughput TCR immunosequencing, statistical association of individual TCRs with disease status, and machine learning. A later analysis re-examined previously published TCR beta repertoires from hundreds of donors and added high-resolution HLA genotyping to investigate patterns of TCR occurrence. In the later analysis, no new phenotypic data were used to find candidate immune exposures; instead, reliance was placed on TCR beta sequences and their occurrence across donors. An earlier analysis of fewer than 700 of the donors applied high-throughput TCR beta sequencing to assess whether each TCR beta V gene segment acted as functional or pseudogenic. Donor age, sex, ethnicity and CMV serostatus were compiled alongside the repertoire data. Genome-wide SNP genotypes for about 65% of the roughly 670 donors were used in a later genetic analysis, which treated that subset as a discovery cohort. All discovery cohort repertoires had been generated on a single sequencing platform. HLA typing included class I and class II loci at four-digit resolution. Typing coverage differed by locus: A, B, C, DRB1 and DQB1 were typed in roughly 620-640 donors, DQA1 in about 500, DPA1 in 600 to 610, and DPB1 in roughly 450. Four or five DR-DQ haplotypes were treated as single units for association and clustering because of strong linkage in the cohort. On average, approximately 250,000 unique TCR beta nucleotide sequences were sequenced per donor among some 420 genotyped donors of the cohort, with around 19% of those sequences being non-productive. General conclusions and limits of the study: The study listed 150 to 200 TCR beta chains as associated with cytomegalovirus. In a later analysis, the rate of TCR association differed among HLA loci, with DRB1 alleles having the most associated TCRs and HLA-C alleles having the fewest. Linkage disequilibrium might explain the correlated functional status among segregating V segments, but an unknown experimental factor could not be ruled out. A further reported finding was that TCR beta sequences accurately predicted the HLA-A and HLA-B alleles for most subjects in the first cohort. While some public TCRs were present in many individuals, most TCR sequences turned up only very rarely across donors. The 87-base-pair reads could not distinguish some IMGT-functional V segments, including TRBV6-2 and TRBV6-3, so those segments were excluded. This cohort had only TCR beta chains sequenced, and the lack of alpha or paired-chain data limited which features could be detected. V-gene and J-gene trimming of TCR beta chains was associated with a missense DCLRE1C variant in a later genetic analysis, and the association was replicated in an independent cohort. Several of the top co-occurrence clusters appeared to be linked to parvovirus B19, influenza, CMV and Epstein-Barr virus, according to a later analysis. Presence/absence analyses assumed roughly uniform sequencing depth across donors, an assumption that may not hold. Because counts were too low, about 18 rarely observed V segments, including chromosome 9 orphons, were excluded from the earlier analysis of 587 of the donors. For the cohort, immune exposure information was limited to CMV serostatus. Specific HLA alleles were associated with around 18,000 TCR beta sequences at a false discovery rate of 0.05 in a later analysis. According to the authors, the approach could potentially be generalized to other disease states and immunological phenotypes. A group of highly shared sequence variants was considered likely to be a technical artifact of the sequencing pipeline. When HLA alleles, especially DR and DQ, strongly co-occurred, attributing TCR associations to individual alleles was difficult. The classifier was reported to diagnose cytomegalovirus status with high specificity and sensitivity in both the original cohort and the validation cohort. HLA typing was unavailable for some donors at each locus, so association tests used only the typed subset. In an earlier analysis of fewer than 700 of the donors, most TCR beta V segments appeared in productive rearrangements about 90% or about 30% of the time, broadly matching IMGT annotations. According to a later genetic analysis, donors in an Asian-associated ancestry cluster had fewer N-insertions in productive TCRs than the roughly 670-donor mean. A few of the identified cytomegalovirus-associated TCR beta chains were confirmed in vitro to be specific for cytomegalovirus antigens. According to a later analysis, most CMV-associated TCR beta chains appeared to be HLA-restricted, and the HLA associations seemed to be driven largely by CMV exposure. In a later analysis, HLA-associated TCR beta chains were found to be more clonally expanded and to have lower generation probabilities than equally common non-associated chains.

Library prep was done by the immunoSEQ multiplex PCR assay. A mixture of 60 forward primers for TCR Vbeta segments and 13 reverse primers for TCR Jbeta segments was used in the multiplex PCR. The CDR3 region of rearranged TCR beta genes was amplified from genomic DNA with a multiplex PCR assay. The amplified TCR beta libraries were sequenced on the Illumina HiSeq System as 87-base-pair reads. Per the source publication's procedure: A later analysis counted some 74 million unique TCR beta chains across the 500 to 850 repertoires, and some 11 million of these chains were shared by at least two donors. Raw reads were error-corrected and collapsed into unique sequences by a nearest-neighbor algorithm in which closely related sequences were merged to remove PCR and sequencing errors. V, D and J gene segments were assigned by aligning CDR3 sequences to IMGT reference sequences. Each retained sequence needed at least a six-nucleotide match to both a V gene segment and a J gene segment. Rearrangements were classified as productive when the CDR3 lacked stop codons and remained in frame with V and J, and all other rearrangements were classified as non-productive. CDR3 was defined according to IMGT convention as the region running from the second conserved V-encoded cysteine to the conserved J-encoded phenylalanine. In an earlier analysis of more than 550 of the donors, sequences lacking an unambiguous match to a single V gene segment were excluded. An earlier analysis of a few hundred of the donors classified V segments as functional when productive rearrangements were above 56.7% and as segregating when the standard deviation between donors was above 5%. A statistical classification framework was built for diagnosing cytomegalovirus status from the catalog of TCR beta chain sequences. A later analysis assigned V and J genes by comparing TCR nucleotide sequences with IMGT/GENE-DB human TR gene sequences. A later analysis assigned CDR3 sequences and most-parsimonious VDJ recombination scenarios with the TCRdist pipeline. In a later analysis, every TCR beta chain was defined by the combination of its CDR3 amino acid sequence and its V-gene family, and reads without a unique V-gene family were dropped. A later analysis removed 550 to 700 highly shared, low-generation-probability nucleotide sequences to deal with suspected cross-contamination and a sequencing artifact. For each public chain, a later analysis derived a clonal expansion index from normalized ranks of inferred template counts within each repertoire. In a later analysis, generation probabilities were computed with a VDJ recombination model fitted to out-of-frame rearrangements, and the resulting probabilities were checked against IGoR. Hypergeometric tests were used in a later analysis to score TCR-TCR, TCR-HLA and TCR-CMV co-occurrence, with a repertoire-size bias correction applied to the TCR pairs. False discovery rates were estimated in a later analysis by permuting HLA or CMV assignments 20 times. In a later analysis, co-occurring TCRs were grouped with DBSCAN, and TCRdist sequence similarity was added when clustering was performed within HLA-allele-positive subsets. Repertoires with fewer than 30,000 or more than 120,000 public chains, plus five repertoires with anomalous nucleotide sharing, were excluded from co-occurrence clustering. Held by TCRdb, this immuneACCESS table contains in-frame sequences only and omits some clones. Under half of the omission traces to an unresolved V gene where checked; the cause of the rest is unknown. That table is the source of V, J and clone size, and D and trimming were worked out from the DNA. Here the sample has around 140,000 clones; 75% to 85% occur a single time. The biggest ten clones account for around 1.8% of the sample.

From the germline V gene (reference sequence), CDR1 is GTSNPN and CDR2 is SVGIG. From its cysteine to its phenylalanine, the CDR3 spans 13 amino acids. Only the CDR3 region is kept as DNA, spanning 39 bases read in frame from base 1. The V and J ends are trimmed by 1 base and 5 bases, leaving 10 bases between them. The cohort comprised around 690 healthy bone marrow donors. All cohort members were sampled while nominally healthy, although unrecorded immune exposures were likely present. The donor tested CMV seropositive, placing the donor among the approximately 310 seropositive members of the cohort. A peripheral blood sample was collected from each donor, and TCR beta sequencing was performed on peripheral blood mononuclear cells. The Qiagen DNeasy Blood Extraction Kit was used to extract genomic DNA from the blood cell samples. About this clone itself: Its antigen is still unknown. It has no much larger one-base neighbor in the sample; base qualities were not kept.

The sequenced sample consisted of PBMCs. The origin of this receptor is a female donor in good health and CMV-seropositive. Rearrangement joined TRBV30 to TRBJ2-3; perhaps TRBD1 is the D gene, with 6 bases matching. CDR3 protein: CAWSEGVVDTQYF. The DNA is as follows: TGTGCCTGGAGTGAGGGGGTGGTAGATACGCAGTATTTT. The reference TRBV30 and TRBJ2-3 proteins fill in what lies around the CDR3, so the full variable domain reads SQTIHQWPATLVQPVGSPLSLECTVEGTSNPNLYWYRQAAGRGLQLLFYSVGIGQISSEVPQNLSASRPQDRQFILSSKKLLLSDSGFYLCAWSEGVVDTQYFGPGTRLTVL.